The 6 T cell receptor beta chains below come from one sample, sequenced in a study of shared clonotypes between healthy human individuals. Terminally differentiated effector memory CD45RA+ cells were left out of the naive CD8 fraction, which was CD45RO-negative and positively selected for CCR7. TCRdb's table, derived via immunoSEQ multiplex PCR, lists solely in-frame clones and lacks some. This table holds 1.5 million to 2.5 million clones, over 85% found once. The sample consisted of naive CD8+ T cells sorted from blood. These receptor sequences come from a man aged 18 to 35 in good health.

This chain joins TRBV6-6 and TRBJ2-7; D call uncertain. Germline loops: CDR1 MNHNY, CDR2 SVGAGI (reference sequence). The CDR3 is 11 amino acids. Trimming shortened V by 5 bases and J by 6 bases, and 8 bases separated the two germline ends. CDR3 loop: CASSPYIEQYF. The CDR3 DNA follows: TGTGCCAGCAGTCCTTATATCGAGCAGTACTTC.

The chain joins TRBV27 to TRBJ2-3; 8 nucleotides match TRBD2. This CDR3 region has 16 residues. With 4 bases clipped from V and 3 bases from J, the junction kept 9 bases outside the gene matches. Per the germline V gene, CDR1 is MNHEY and CDR2 is SMNVEV (reference sequence). The chain's CDR3 is CASSSSAGEITDTQYF. The CDR3 DNA reads as TGTGCCAGCAGTTCCTCAGCGGGGGAAATAACAGATACGCAGTATTTT.

The chain combines TRBV5-6 with TRBJ2-3, with 9 bases fitting TRBD2. Germline V gene sequence: CDR1 SGHDT, CDR2 YYEEEE. This CDR3 contains 14 residues. The V gene end was trimmed by 0 bases and the J gene end by 7 bases; junction bases not matched to a gene: 3. The CDR3 nucleotides read TGTGCCAGCAGCTTGGGCGGGGGGGCGAATACGCAGTATTTT. This sequence encodes CASSLGGGANTQYF.

The J gene is TRBJ2-3, the V gene TRBV6-1, with D uncertain. V was trimmed by 1 base and J by 4 bases, leaving 9 bases between them. Germline V gene data show CDR1 as MNHNS and CDR2 as SASEGT. CDR3 size: 14 residues. The chain's CDR3 is CASSEEIGPDTQYF. CDR3 sequence (DNA): TGTGCCAGCAGTGAAGAAATCGGGCCAGATACGCAGTATTTT.

The chain recombines TRBV9 with TRBJ2-7; the D gene is possibly TRBD1 (6 bases). From germline, CDR1 is SGDLS and CDR2 YYNGEE. Trimming took off 5 bases at V and 0 bases at J, with 9 bases between the two ends. This CDR3 contains 13 residues. In DNA, the CDR3 is TGTGCCAGCAGTGGGACAATCTCCTACGAGCAGTACTTC. Translating it yields CASSGTISYEQYF. Full variable domain (missing parts from reference TRBV9 and TRBJ2-7): DSGVTQTPKHLITATGQRVTLRCSPRSGDLSVYWYQQSLDQGLQFLIQYYNGEERAKGNILERFSAQQFPDLHSELNLSSLELGDSALYFCASSGTISYEQYFGPGTRLTVT.

This chain uses TRBV27 with TRBJ2-5, with 10 bases identical to TRBD2. V gave up 6 bases and J gave up 1 base; unmatched junction bases: 20. The CDR3 loop spans 20 amino acids. From germline, CDR1 is MNHEY and CDR2 SMNVEV (reference sequence). In DNA, the CDR3 is TGTGCCAGCAGACCCACTAAAGGGGAGGGTAGCGGGAGGTTCCAAGAGACCCAGTACTTC. Translation gives CASRPTKGEGSGRFQETQYF.